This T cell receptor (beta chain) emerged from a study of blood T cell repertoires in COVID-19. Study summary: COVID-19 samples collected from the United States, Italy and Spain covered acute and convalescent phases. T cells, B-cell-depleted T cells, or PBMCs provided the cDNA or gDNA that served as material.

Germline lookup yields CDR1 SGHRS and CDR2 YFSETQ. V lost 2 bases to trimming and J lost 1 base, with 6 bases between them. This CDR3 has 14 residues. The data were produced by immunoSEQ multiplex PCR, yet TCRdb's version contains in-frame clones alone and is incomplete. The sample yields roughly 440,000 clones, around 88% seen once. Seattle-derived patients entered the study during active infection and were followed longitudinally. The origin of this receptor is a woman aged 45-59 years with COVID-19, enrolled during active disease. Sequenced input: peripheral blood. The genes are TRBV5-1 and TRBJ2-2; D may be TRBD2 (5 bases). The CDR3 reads CASSFGGNTGELFF. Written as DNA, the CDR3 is TGCGCCAGCAGCTTCGGAGGGAACACCGGGGAGCTGTTTTTT. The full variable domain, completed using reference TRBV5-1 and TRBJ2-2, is KAGVTQTPRYLIKTRGQQVTLSCSPISGHRSVSWYQQTPGQGLQFLFEYFSETQRNKGNFPGRFSGRQFSNSRSEMNVSTLELGDSALYLCASSFGGNTGELFFGEGSRLTVL.